These 5 T cell receptor beta chains came from one sample sequenced in a study of beta chain features in type 1 diabetes (dated by TCRdb to 2017 to 2018). Library method: the immunoSEQ multiplex PCR assay. The entire amount of isolated RNA was reverse transcribed using the High Capacity cDNA Reverse Transcription Kit, so the sequenced TCRB transcripts were expressed ones. TCRdb stores this immuneACCESS table with in-frame sequences only. Part of the clones is absent; in the studies checked, under half of the shortfall reflects unresolved V genes, and no reason is known for the rest. The table for this sample lists just over 450,000 clones; approximately 30% of them were counted only once. The ten biggest clones cover around 0.065% of the sample. The source material was naive CD4+ T cells from blood. What the cell subset or site label conveys for this sample: true naive CD4+ T cells. Receptor source: a man younger than 35 in good health.

The chain combines TRBV7-6 with TRBJ2-3, with D unclear. The V gene's germline CDR1 is SGHVS and CDR2 FNYEAQ. CDR3 length equals 15 residues. Trimming left V 0 bases short and J 2 bases short, with 9 bases between. The CDR3 region is CASSLARQPTDTQYF. The CDR3 DNA reads as TGTGCCAGCAGCTTAGCGAGGCAGCCCACAGATACGCAGTATTTT.

This clone was counted only a few times. The chain employs TRBV29-1 and TRBJ2-7; 9 bases align to TRBD1. The CDR3 sequence is 13 residues long. Trimming removed 5 bases from V and 5 bases from J; junction bases left unmatched: 7. From germline, CDR1 is SQVTM and CDR2 ANQGSEA. CDR3 sequence: CSVRDRVGDEQYF. CDR3 bases: TGCAGCGTTCGGGACAGGGTGGGGGACGAGCAGTACTTC.

This sequence joins TRBV29-1 and TRBJ2-3; 8 bases are a match to TRBD1. Germline V gene data show CDR1 as SQVTM and CDR2 as ANQGSEA. The CDR3 sequence is 14 residues long. V shed 7 bases and J 1 base; nucleotides not matched to a gene: 7. CDR3 sequence: CSGSGGAGTDTQYF. CDR3 nucleotide sequence: TGCAGCGGGTCAGGGGGCGCGGGCACAGATACGCAGTATTTT.

The V gene is TRBV25-1, the J gene TRBJ2-2; unclear D gene. Trimming shortened V by 4 bases and J by 1 base, and 10 bases separated the two germline ends. CDR3 length equals 15 residues. Germline CDR1 MGHDK, CDR2 SYGVNS. Written as DNA, the CDR3 is TGTGCCAGCAGTGGATGGACGGAGAACACCGGGGAGCTGTTTTTT. It codes for CASSGWTENTGELFF.

This clone was counted a few times. V and J are TRBV4-2 and TRBJ2-1; D call uncertain. The CDR3 sequence is 14 residues long. CDR1 is LGHNA, CDR2 YNFKEQ, per germline. V dropped 0 bases and J dropped 4 bases, with 7 bases sitting between them. The CDR3 DNA follows: TGTGCCAGCAGCCAAGATGGGCTGTACAATGAGCAGTTCTTC. Translated: CASSQDGLYNEQFF.